Sequencing of this T cell receptor (beta chain) was carried out in a study of T cell responses to AZD1222 COVID-19 vaccine. General study points: Two doses of AZD1222 preceded a rise in Spike-specific TCR breadth and depth. Researchers took repertoire samples only after the peak T cell response had come.

Produced via immunoSEQ multiplex PCR; TCRdb's table is partial and in-frame only. The table lists 150,000 to 200,000 clones, approximately 93% of them singletons. The germline V gene encodes CDR1 KGHDR and CDR2 SFDVKD. V was pared by 9 bases and J by 3 bases, with 10 bases between. This CDR3 spans 12 amino acids. Points on this clone: Its specificity is not known.

This sample comprised peripheral blood, obtained on day 0 of AZD1222 vaccination. The receptor was isolated from an adult in good health. The gene calls are TRBV24-1 and TRBJ1-2; D remains ambiguous. CDR3 sequence reads: CATLHGYYGYTF. Written as DNA, the CDR3 is TGTGCCACCCTCCACGGATACTATGGCTACACCTTC.